A single sample gave rise to the 13 T cell receptor beta chains below, sequenced in a study of shared clonotypes between healthy human individuals. Data came from immunoSEQ multiplex PCR; TCRdb stores just in-frame clones and leaves some out. The top ten hold approximately 1.5% of the sample, which has about 1 million clones, approximately 76% seen once. Sequences were obtained from memory CD4+ T cells sorted from blood. This sample's subset: CD45RA-negative fraction. The receptors were gathered from a man between 18 and 29 years old in good health.

The chain employs TRBV29-1 and TRBJ1-1; 8 bases are a match to TRBD1. This CDR3 comprises 13 residues. Germline CDR1 SQVTM, CDR2 ANQGSEA. The V gene end was trimmed by 7 bases and the J gene end by 1 base; junction bases not matched to a gene: 5. The CDR3 here is CSARQGRNTEAFF. Written as DNA, the CDR3 is TGCAGCGCAAGACAGGGGCGGAACACTGAAGCTTTCTTT.

The rearrangement joins TRBV10-3 to TRBJ1-2; D is possibly TRBD1 (5 bases). Germline V lookup: CDR1 ENHRY, CDR2 SYGVKD. The CDR3 length is 12 residues. Trimming shortened V by 4 bases and J by 6 bases, and 9 bases separated the two germline ends. The CDR3: CAISGGPHGYTF. The CDR3 bases are TGTGCCATCAGTGGGGGACCGCATGGCTACACCTTC.

This chain joins TRBV5-4 and TRBJ2-7; 13 nucleotides match TRBD2. The CDR3 runs to 15 residues. The germline V gene has CDR1 SGHNT and CDR2 YYREEE (reference sequence). V dropped 2 bases and J dropped 7; count of bases not matched to a gene: 6. The CDR3 sequence is CASSLLAGGPSEQYF. The CDR3 bases are TGTGCCAGCAGCTTACTAGCGGGGGGGCCGTCGGAGCAGTACTTC.

The chain has TRBV7-9 and TRBJ1-1; TRBD1 matches at 8 bases. Germline lookup yields CDR1 SEHNR and CDR2 FQNEAQ (reference sequence). V shed 4 bases, J shed 7 bases, and the junction held 5 bases outside the gene matches. CDR3 length: 13 amino acids. The CDR3 spells CASSYGTGIEAFF. CDR3 coding DNA: TGTGCCAGCAGCTATGGGACAGGCATTGAAGCTTTCTTT.

The chain employs TRBV28 and TRBJ2-5, with D unclear. The CDR3 has 13 residues. Trimming left V 3 bases short and J 5 bases short, with 10 bases between. Germline values: CDR1 MDHEN, CDR2 SYDVKM. CDR3 nucleotide sequence: TGTGCCAGCAGTTTGGCCGGGTGGGAGACCCAGTACTTC. It is translated as CASSLAGWETQYF.

The genes are TRBV4-2 and TRBJ1-4; D call uncertain. The length of the CDR3 is 11 residues. Trimming left V 1 base short and J 8 bases short, with 2 bases between. Germline lookup yields CDR1 LGHNA and CDR2 YNFKEQ. The CDR3 here is CASSQAEKLFF. CDR3 sequence (DNA): TGTGCCAGCAGCCAAGCCGAAAAACTGTTTTTT.

The genes are TRBV6-6 and TRBJ1-3; perhaps TRBD1 as D (6 bases). Germline V gene data show CDR1 as MNHNY and CDR2 as SVGAGI (reference sequence). The CDR3 is 14 residues long. Trimming took 6 bases from V and 3 from J, leaving 12 bases between them. The CDR3 DNA sequence: TGTGCCAGCAGGGAACAGGGTCATGGAAACACCATATATTTT. The encoded protein is CASREQGHGNTIYF.

The chain uses TRBV20-1 and TRBJ1-2; D gene uncertain. With 7 bases removed from V and 2 bases from J, the gap between germline ends came to 8 bases. The CDR3 runs 11 residues. CDR1 and CDR2 (germline): DFQATT, SNEGSKA (reference sequence). The CDR3 protein is CSGGNNYGYTF. The CDR3 DNA follows: TGCAGTGGGGGTAACAACTATGGCTACACCTTC.

J is TRBJ2-3 and V is TRBV7-2; the D is unclear. V lost 5 bases and J 2 bases, leaving 5 bases between the germline ends. This CDR3 comprises 12 residues. Germline CDR1 is SGHTA and CDR2 is FQGNSA. The CDR3 loop reads CASSRVTDTQYF. The CDR3, as DNA: TGTGCCAGCAGCCGAGTCACAGATACGCAGTATTTT.

The chain combines TRBV2 with TRBJ1-2; D is uncertain. The CDR3 is made up of 12 amino acids. Germline assignment: CDR1 SNHLY and CDR2 FYNNEI. V dropped 8 bases and J dropped 8 bases, with 15 bases sitting between them. The CDR3 sequence is CASEGTGSGYTF. As DNA, the CDR3 is TGTGCCAGCGAAGGAACGGGGAGCGGCTACACCTTC.

The CDR3 nucleotides read TGTGCCAGCGGGAGCCGGGGCACAGATACGCAGTATTTT. It specifies CASGSRGTDTQYF. The chain recombines TRBV2 with TRBJ2-3, with D possibly being TRBD2 (5 bases). Trimming stripped 8 bases from V and 1 base from J, with 10 bases between. The CDR3 runs to 13 residues. Per germline, CDR1 SNHLY and CDR2 FYNNEI.

The chain joins TRBV5-8 to TRBJ2-5, with D tentatively TRBD1 (5 bases). The CDR3 has 13 residues. V lost 7 bases and J lost 5, with 15 bases in between. Germline V lookup: CDR1 SGHTS, CDR2 YDEGEE. The DNA of the CDR3 is TGTGCCAGCCCCGCAGGGCGCAGGGAGACCCAGTACTTC. Translating gives CASPAGRRETQYF.

This sequence joins TRBV6-6 and TRBJ2-1, with D perhaps matching TRBD2 (6 bases). CDR3 length: 15 amino acids. Germline V gene data show CDR1 as MNHNY and CDR2 as SVGAGI (reference sequence). V was cut by 6 bases and J by 0 bases, with 12 bases left in between. This CDR3 reads CASRPGGTSYNEQFF. The CDR3 coding sequence is TGTGCCAGCAGGCCTGGCGGGACCTCCTACAATGAGCAGTTCTTC.